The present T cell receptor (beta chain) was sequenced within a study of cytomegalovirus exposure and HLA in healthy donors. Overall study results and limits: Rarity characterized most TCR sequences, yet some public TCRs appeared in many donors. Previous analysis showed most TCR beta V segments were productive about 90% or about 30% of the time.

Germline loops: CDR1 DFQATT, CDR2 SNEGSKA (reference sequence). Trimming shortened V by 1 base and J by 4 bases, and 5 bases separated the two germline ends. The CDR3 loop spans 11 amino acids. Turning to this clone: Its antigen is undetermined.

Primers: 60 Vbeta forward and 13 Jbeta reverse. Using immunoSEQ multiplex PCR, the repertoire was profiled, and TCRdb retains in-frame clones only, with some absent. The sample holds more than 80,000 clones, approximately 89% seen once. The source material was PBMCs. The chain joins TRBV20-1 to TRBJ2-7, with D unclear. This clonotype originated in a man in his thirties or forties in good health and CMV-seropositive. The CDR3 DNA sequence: TGCAGTGCTAGAGGAGCGTACGAGCAGTACTTC. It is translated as CSARGAYEQYF.